This T cell receptor beta chain derives from a study of identical twins. Study observations and caveats: Beta clonotypes that were abundant in cord blood contained fewer insertions, a pattern absent from memory repertoires.

TCRdb reprocessed the 5' RACE reads with MiXCR, giving one entry per CDR3 protein. The sample lists a few hundred thousand distinct CDR3 sequences, 9% to 10% seen once, with 2.5% to 3.5% in the top ten. The CDR3 runs 13 residues. The germline V gene encodes CDR1 MNHNS and CDR2 SASEGT. V was clipped by 4 bases and J by 7 bases, with 11 bases between them. This clonotype has more than one count but fewer than ten. The antigen is not known. The same sample was also used in a study of yellow fever vaccine responses in identical twins. Per that study: Reportedly, the T cell response mounted by twins to vaccine seemed partly convergent, partly personalized.

The origin of this receptor is a woman under 30 in good health. Sequencing was performed on PBMCs. V usage is TRBV6-1 and J usage is TRBJ1-5; D uncertain. In nucleotides, the CDR3 is TGTGCCAGCAGTGGAGCGCCGGGACAGCCCCAGCATTTT. The encoded protein is CASSGAPGQPQHF.